The clone carrying this T cell receptor (beta chain) was detected only a few times. These data are taken from a study of regulatory T cells in long-lasting Graves disease. Described time point: newly diagnosed GD, antithyroid drugs for less than 3 months. Following extraction of RNA from PBMCs, that RNA was used to make the TCR library. The CDR3 is 19 residues long. With 1 base clipped from V and 2 bases from J, the junction kept 16 bases outside the gene matches. Germline values: CDR1 DFQATT, CDR2 SNEGSKA (reference sequence). In building TCR beta libraries, iRepertoire HTBI primers were used together with Arm-PCR of CDR3 regions. TCRdb redid the calling of the multiplex PCR reads with MiXCR, one entry per CDR3 protein. The sample shows over 350,000 distinct CDR3 sequences, over 12% of them seen only once. The sample was also reused in another study, on T cells in Graves' hyperthyroidism and ophthalmopathy.

This receptor was obtained from a woman in her forties with Graves disease. This rearrangement joins TRBV20-1 to TRBJ2-3; 9 nucleotides align to TRBD2. Specimen: peripheral blood mononuclear cells (PBMCs), collected at new diagnosis, from a patient treated with antithyroid drugs. The chain's CDR3 is CSARGRPQPGLAFTDTQYF. The CDR3 DNA reads as TGCAGTGCTAGAGGGAGGCCACAACCGGGACTAGCCTTCACAGATACGCAGTATTTT.